One TCR beta chain is described in this entry. This record comes from a study of blood T cell repertoires in COVID-19. Overall study: The United States, Italy and Spain were the sources of the acute and convalescent COVID-19 samples. T cells, B-cell-depleted T cells, or PBMCs provided the cDNA or gDNA that served as material.

The trim removed 2 bases at V and 5 bases at J, leaving 3 bases unmatched. This CDR3 is 14 amino acids long. CDR1 is MNHEY, CDR2 SVGEGT, per germline. In the original analysis: Nucleated cell counts were estimated from reference gene primer amplification. The method was immunoSEQ multiplex PCR; TCRdb's version includes in-frame clones alone and lacks a portion of them. That table furnishes V, J and clone size, whereas the DNA furnished D and trimming. The sample has over 250,000 clones, around 87% seen once. Sequenced input: peripheral blood. V and J are TRBV6-2 or TRBV6-3 and TRBJ1-3; 7 bases agree with TRBD1. This sequence was found in a woman in her 50s with acute or convalescent COVID-19. This CDR3 is CASSYGDRRNTIYF. The CDR3 coding sequence is TGTGCCAGCAGTTACGGGGACAGAAGAAACACCATATATTTT.